This T cell receptor (beta chain) is drawn from a study of blood T cells in healthy people across ages. A word on this clonotype: Its antigen remains unknown.

V lost 5 bases and J lost 0, with 15 bases in between. This CDR3 is built from 16 residues. Germline CDR1 SEHNR, CDR2 FQNEAQ (reference sequence). Study results and caveats: There were more naive CD4+ cells and higher diversity in long-lived donors than in aged donors. Percentage of naive T cells showed a strong correlation with TCR beta diversity.

A second PCR, run for about 7 to 12 cycles, used a sample-barcoded 5' primer plus a J-beta primer mix. MiXCR, applied by TCRdb to the 5' RACE reads, yields one record per CDR3 protein. The sample has 780,000 or so distinct CDR3 sequences, roughly 50% seen once. This TCR came from a man between 40 and 49 years old in good health. The chain couples TRBV7-9 to TRBJ2-3; D not resolved. The sequenced sample consisted of blood. The CDR3 sequence: CASSQGSRHSTDTQYF. The CDR3 nucleotides are TGTGCCAGCAGCCAAGGTTCTAGGCATAGCACAGATACGCAGTATTTT.